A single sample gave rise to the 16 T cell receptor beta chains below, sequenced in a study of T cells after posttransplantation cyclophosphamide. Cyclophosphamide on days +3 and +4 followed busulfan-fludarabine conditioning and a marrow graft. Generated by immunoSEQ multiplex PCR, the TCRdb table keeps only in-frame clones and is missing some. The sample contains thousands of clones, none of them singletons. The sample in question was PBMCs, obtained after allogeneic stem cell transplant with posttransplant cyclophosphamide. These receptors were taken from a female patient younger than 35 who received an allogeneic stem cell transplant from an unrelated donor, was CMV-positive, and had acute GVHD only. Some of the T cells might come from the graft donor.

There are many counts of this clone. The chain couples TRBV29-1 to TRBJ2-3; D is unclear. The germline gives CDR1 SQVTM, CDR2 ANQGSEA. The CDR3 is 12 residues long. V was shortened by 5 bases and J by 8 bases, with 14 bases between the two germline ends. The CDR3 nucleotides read TGCAGCGTTAGTCTAGAGAGGCGTACGCAGTATTTT. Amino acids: CSVSLERRTQYF.

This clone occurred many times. The CDR3: CASSSTQGSRKQETQYF. The CDR3, as DNA: TGCGCCAGCAGCTCAACACAGGGGTCGAGGAAACAAGAGACCCAGTACTTC. The rearrangement links TRBV5-1 to TRBJ2-5; 7 nucleotides match TRBD1. CDR3 length equals 17 residues. From germline, CDR1 is SGHRS and CDR2 YFSETQ. The V gene end was trimmed by 3 bases and the J gene end by 2 bases; junction bases not matched to a gene: 13.

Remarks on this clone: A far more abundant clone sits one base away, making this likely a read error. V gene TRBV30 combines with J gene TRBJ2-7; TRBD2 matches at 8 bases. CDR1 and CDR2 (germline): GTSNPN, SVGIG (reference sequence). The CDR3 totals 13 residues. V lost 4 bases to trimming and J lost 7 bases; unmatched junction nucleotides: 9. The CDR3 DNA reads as TGTGCCTGGAAAGGGGACCGGGGGGGGGAGCAGTACTTC. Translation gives CAWKGDRGGEQYF.

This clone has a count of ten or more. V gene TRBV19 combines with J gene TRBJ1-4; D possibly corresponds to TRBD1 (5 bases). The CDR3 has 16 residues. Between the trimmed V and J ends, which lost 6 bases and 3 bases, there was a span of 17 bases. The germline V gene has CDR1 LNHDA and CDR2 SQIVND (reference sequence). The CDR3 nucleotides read TGTGCCAGTAGGCCGAAAGGAGCAGGGCCTAATGAAAAACTGTTTTTT. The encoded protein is CASRPKGAGPNEKLFF.

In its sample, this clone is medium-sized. The CDR3 region has the DNA TGTGCCAGCAGCGGCGCCCTGCTAAATGAAAAACTGTTTTTT. Its protein product is CASSGALLNEKLFF. The chain is built from TRBV9 and TRBJ1-4; D is unresolved. The V and J ends lost 3 bases and 5 bases respectively, with 11 bases between them. The CDR3 has 14 amino acids. CDR1 is SGDLS and CDR2 is YYNGEE in the germline V gene.

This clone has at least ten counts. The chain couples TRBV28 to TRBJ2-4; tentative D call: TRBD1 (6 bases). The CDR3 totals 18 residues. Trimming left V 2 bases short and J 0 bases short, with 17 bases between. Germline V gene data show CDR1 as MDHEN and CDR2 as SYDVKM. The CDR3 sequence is CASSLDRWGKLAKNIQYF. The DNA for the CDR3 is TGTGCCAGCAGTTTAGACAGGTGGGGGAAACTAGCCAAAAACATTCAGTACTTC.

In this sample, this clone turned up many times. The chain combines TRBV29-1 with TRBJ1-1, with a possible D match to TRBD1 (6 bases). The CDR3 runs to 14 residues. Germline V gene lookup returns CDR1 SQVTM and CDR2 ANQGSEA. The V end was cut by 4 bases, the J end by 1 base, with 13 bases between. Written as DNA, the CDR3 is TGCAGCGTTGCCGAGTCAGGGGAGAACACTGAAGCTTTCTTT. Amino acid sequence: CSVAESGENTEAFF. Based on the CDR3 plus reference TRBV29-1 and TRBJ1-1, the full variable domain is SAVISQKPSRDICQRGTSLTIQCQVDSQVTMMFWYRQQPGQSLTLIATANQGSEATYESGFVIDKFPISRPNLTFSTLTVSNMSPEDSSIYLCSVAESGENTEAFFGQGTRLTVV.

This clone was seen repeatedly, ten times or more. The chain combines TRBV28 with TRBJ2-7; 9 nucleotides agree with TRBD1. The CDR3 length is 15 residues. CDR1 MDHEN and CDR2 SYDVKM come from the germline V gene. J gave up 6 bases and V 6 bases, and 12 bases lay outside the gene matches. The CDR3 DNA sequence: TGTGCCAGCAGGCCCACCCGGGACAGGGCGTCCGAGCAGTACTTC. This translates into CASRPTRDRASEQYF.

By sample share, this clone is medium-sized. CDR3 amino acids: CASSLAAGVRTEAFF. The DNA of the CDR3 is TGTGCCAGCAGCTTGGCGGCAGGGGTGCGTACTGAAGCTTTCTTT. The chain has TRBV5-6 and TRBJ1-1, with TRBD1 as a possible D gene (6 bases). CDR3 length: 15 residues. Germline values: CDR1 SGHDT, CDR2 YYEEEE. Deletions cut 0 bases from V and 5 bases from J, with 14 bases between.

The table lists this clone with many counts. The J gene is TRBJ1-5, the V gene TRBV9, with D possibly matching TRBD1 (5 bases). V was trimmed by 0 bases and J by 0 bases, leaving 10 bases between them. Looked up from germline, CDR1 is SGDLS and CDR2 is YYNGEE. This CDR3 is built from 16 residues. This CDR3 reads CASSVEAGNSNQPQHF. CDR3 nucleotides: TGTGCCAGCAGCGTAGAGGCAGGGAATAGCAATCAGCCCCAGCATTTT.

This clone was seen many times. Here the CDR3 DNA reads TGTGCCAGCAGCGGTATCAAACGGACTAGCGGTACTAGCACAGATACGCAGTATTTT. As protein: CASSGIKRTSGTSTDTQYF. This chain links TRBV11-2 with TRBJ2-3, with 10 bases aligning to TRBD2. V shed 5 bases and J 0 bases; nucleotides not matched to a gene: 14. The CDR3 sequence is 19 residues long. Germline V lookup: CDR1 SGHAT, CDR2 FQNNGV.

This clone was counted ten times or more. The CDR3 DNA follows: TGTGCCAGCAGCAGATTCCGGGACAGGGGTCCAACTAATGAAAAACTGTTTTTT. Translation gives CASSRFRDRGPTNEKLFF. The V call is TRBV9, the J call TRBJ1-4, with 10 bases that match TRBD1. Trimming cost V 4 bases and J 0 bases; bases outside gene matches: 9. This CDR3 has 18 residues. Germline CDR1 is SGDLS and CDR2 is YYNGEE.

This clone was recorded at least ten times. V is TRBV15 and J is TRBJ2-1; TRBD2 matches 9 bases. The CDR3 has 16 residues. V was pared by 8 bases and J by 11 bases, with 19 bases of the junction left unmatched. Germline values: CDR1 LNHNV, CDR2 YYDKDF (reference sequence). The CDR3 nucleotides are TGTGCCACCGCTAGCGGGGAATCCCGTAGGGTCGTGCAGCAGTTCTTC. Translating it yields CATASGESRRVVQQFF.

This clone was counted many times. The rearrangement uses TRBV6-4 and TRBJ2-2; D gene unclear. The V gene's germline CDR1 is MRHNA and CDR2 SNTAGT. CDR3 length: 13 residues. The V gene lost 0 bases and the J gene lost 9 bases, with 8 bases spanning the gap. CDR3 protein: CASSDSNSRELFF. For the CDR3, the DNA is TGTGCCAGCAGTGACTCGAACTCCCGGGAGCTGTTTTTT.

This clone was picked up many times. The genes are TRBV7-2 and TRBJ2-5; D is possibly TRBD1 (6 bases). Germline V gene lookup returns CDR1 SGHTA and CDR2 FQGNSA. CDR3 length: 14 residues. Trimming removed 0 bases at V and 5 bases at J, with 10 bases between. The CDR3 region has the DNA TGTGCCAGCAGCTTAGCCACAGGGTTTGAGACCCAGTACTTC. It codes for CASSLATGFETQYF.

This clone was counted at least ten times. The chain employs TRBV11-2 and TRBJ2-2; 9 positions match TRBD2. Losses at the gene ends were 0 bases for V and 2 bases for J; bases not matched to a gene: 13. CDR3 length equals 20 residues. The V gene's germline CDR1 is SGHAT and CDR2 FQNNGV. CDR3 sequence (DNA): TGTGCCAGCAGCTTAGAGTCTAGCGGGAATCCTAGGTTCAACACCGGGGAGCTGTTTTTT. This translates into CASSLESSGNPRFNTGELFF.